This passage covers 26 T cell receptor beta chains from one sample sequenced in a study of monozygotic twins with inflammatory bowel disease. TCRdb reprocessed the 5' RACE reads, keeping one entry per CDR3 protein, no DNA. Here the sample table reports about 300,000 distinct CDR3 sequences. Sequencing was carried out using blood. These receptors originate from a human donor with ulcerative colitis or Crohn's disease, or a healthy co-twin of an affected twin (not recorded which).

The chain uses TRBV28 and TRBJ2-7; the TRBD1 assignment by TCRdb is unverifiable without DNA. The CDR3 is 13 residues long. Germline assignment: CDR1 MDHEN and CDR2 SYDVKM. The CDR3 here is CASSRPGTYEQYF. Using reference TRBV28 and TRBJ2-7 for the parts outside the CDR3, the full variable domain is DVKVTQSSRYLVKRTGEKVFLECVQDMDHENMFWYRQDPGLGLRLIYFSYDVKMKEKGDIPEGYSVSREKKERFSLILESASTNQTSMYLCASSRPGTYEQYFGPGTRLTVT.

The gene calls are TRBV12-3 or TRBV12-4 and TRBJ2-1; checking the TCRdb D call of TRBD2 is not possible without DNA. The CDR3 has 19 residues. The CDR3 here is CASSFFLREVHVSYNEQFF.

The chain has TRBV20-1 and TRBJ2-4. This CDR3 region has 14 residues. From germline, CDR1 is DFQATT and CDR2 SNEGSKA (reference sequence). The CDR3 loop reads CSARDEVFQNIQYF.

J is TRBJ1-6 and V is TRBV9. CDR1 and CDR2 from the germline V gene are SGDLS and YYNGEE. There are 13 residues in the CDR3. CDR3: CASSVGLGSPLHF.

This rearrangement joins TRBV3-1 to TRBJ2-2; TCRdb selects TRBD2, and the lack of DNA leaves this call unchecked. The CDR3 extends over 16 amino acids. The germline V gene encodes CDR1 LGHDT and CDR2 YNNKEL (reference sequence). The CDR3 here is CASSQNSGRRTGELFF.

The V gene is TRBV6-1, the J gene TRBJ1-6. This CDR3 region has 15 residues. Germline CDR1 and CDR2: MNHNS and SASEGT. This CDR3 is CASQPGGSYNSPLHF.

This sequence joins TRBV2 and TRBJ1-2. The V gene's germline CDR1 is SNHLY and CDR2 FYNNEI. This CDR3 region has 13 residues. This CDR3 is CASSEGFNYGYTF.

The CDR3 protein is CASRFRSASNTEAFF. The rearrangement uses TRBV11-2 and TRBJ1-1. The germline CDR1 and CDR2 sequences are SGHAT and FQNNGV. This CDR3 has 15 amino acids.

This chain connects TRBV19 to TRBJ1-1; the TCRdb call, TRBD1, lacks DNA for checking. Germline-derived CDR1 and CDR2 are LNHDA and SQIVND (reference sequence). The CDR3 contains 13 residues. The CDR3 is CASSAPRNTEAFF.

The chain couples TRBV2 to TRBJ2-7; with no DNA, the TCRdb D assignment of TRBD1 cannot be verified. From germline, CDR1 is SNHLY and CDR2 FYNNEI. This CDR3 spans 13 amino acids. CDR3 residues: CASSVAGGWEQYF.

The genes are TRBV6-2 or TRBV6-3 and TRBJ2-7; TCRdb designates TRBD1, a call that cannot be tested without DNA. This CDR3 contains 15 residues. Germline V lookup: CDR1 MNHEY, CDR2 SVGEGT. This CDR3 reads CASSPPTATSYEQYF.

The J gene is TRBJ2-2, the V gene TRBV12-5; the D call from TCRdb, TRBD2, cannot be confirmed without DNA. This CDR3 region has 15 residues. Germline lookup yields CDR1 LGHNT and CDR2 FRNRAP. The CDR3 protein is CASGRAGPNTGELFF.

This CDR3 reads CASSSDREEYF. This chain joins TRBV5-1 and TRBJ2-7; TCRdb selects TRBD1, and the lack of DNA leaves this call unchecked. The germline V gene has CDR1 SGHRS and CDR2 YFSETQ. CDR3 length: 11 amino acids.

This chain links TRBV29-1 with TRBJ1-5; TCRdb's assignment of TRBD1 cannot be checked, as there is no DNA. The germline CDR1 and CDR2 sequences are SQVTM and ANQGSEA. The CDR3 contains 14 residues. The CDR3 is CSVANRVKDQPQHF.

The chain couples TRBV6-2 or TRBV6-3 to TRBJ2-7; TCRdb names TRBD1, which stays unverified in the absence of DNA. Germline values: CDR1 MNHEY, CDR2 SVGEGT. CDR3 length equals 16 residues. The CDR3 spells CASSINRDSISYEQYF.

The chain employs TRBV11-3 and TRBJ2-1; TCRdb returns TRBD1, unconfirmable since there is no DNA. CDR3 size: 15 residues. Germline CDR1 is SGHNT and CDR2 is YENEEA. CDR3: CASSLRPSRGDEQFF.

CDR3 protein: CASSQALQGGYEQYF. The chain couples TRBV4-3 to TRBJ2-7; TCRdb's D call of TRBD2 is untestable without DNA. The CDR3 runs 15 residues. The germline V gene encodes CDR1 LGHNA and CDR2 YSLEER.

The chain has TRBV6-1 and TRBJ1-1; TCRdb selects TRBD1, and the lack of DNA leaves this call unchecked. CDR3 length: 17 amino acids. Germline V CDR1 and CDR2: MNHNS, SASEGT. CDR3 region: CASSPGQGIWKNTEAFF.

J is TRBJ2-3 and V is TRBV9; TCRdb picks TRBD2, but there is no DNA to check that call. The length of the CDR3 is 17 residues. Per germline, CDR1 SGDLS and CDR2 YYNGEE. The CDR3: CASSSQHGRASPDTQYF.

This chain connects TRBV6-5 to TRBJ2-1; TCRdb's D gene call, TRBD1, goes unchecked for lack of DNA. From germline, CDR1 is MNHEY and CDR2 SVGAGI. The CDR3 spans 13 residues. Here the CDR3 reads CASSTRDSNEQFF.

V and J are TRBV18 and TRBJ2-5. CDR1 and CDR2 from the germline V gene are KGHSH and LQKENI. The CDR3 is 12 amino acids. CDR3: CASSPNVETQYF.

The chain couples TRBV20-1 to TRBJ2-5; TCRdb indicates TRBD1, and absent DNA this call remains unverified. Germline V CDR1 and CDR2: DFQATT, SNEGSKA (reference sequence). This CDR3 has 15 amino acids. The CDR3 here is CSAGIYRGLQETQYF.

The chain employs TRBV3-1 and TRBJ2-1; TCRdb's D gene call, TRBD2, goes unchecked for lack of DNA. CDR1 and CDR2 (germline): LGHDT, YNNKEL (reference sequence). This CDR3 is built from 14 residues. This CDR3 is CASSHRLVDNEQFF.

CDR3 loop: CSARGDSTDTQYF. V usage is TRBV20-1 and J usage is TRBJ2-3. Germline V CDR1 and CDR2: DFQATT, SNEGSKA (reference sequence). This CDR3 contains 13 residues.

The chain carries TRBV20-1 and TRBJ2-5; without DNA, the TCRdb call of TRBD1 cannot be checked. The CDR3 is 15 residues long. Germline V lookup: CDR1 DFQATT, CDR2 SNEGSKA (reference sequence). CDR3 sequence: CSARDRRGAEETQYF.

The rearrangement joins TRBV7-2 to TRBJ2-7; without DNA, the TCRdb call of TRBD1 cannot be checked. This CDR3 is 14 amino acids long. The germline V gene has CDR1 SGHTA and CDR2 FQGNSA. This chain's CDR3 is CASSFSGTAYEQYF. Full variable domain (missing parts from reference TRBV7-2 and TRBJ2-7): GAGVSQSPSNKVTEKGKDVELRCDPISGHTALYWYRQSLGQGLEFLIYFQGNSAPDKSGLPSDRFSAERTGGSVSTLTIQRTQQEDSAVYLCASSFSGTAYEQYFGPGTRLTVT.